The 32 T cell receptor beta chains given below trace back to one sample, sequenced in a study of vaccination and CD4 T cells after COVID-19. Sequencing of DNA taken from cultured CD4+ T cells relied on the Oncomine TCR Beta short-read assay. TCRdb used MiXCR to reprocess the PCR reads, holding one entry per CDR3 protein. Of 8,000 to 10,000 distinct CDR3 sequences listed, roughly a third are singletons. The treatment is: approximately nine-day PBMC culture with coronavirus spike peptide pools or control peptides (ViraFEST assay). Gathering of the CD4+ T cells, from the unexposed donor, took place before the COVID-19 pandemic (2011-2018). No antigen is known for these receptors. The sequenced sample was CD4+ T cells from blood, cultured in vitro. The receptors stem from a human donor in good health.

This rearrangement joins TRBV6-5 to TRBJ1-2, with a weak D call TRBD1 (5 bases). This CDR3 is built from 16 residues. V lost 0 bases and J 2 bases, leaving 13 bases between the germline ends. Germline CDR1 reads MNHEY; CDR2 reads SVGAGI. The CDR3 loop reads CASSYSITGRNYGYTF. As DNA, the CDR3 is TGTGCCAGCAGTTACTCGATTACAGGCCGAAACTATGGCTACACCTTC.

V and J are TRBV20-1 and TRBJ1-2; perhaps TRBD1 as D (5 bases). V was pared by 6 bases and J by 2 bases, with 10 bases between. Germline lookup yields CDR1 DFQATT and CDR2 SNEGSKA (reference sequence). The CDR3 has 12 amino acids. The CDR3 region is CSAGRENYGYTF. CDR3 nucleotides: TGCAGTGCCGGCAGGGAGAACTATGGCTACACCTTC.

A few counts support this clonotype. The rearrangement joins TRBV30 to TRBJ1-5; TRBD1 agrees at 7 bases. From germline, CDR1 is GTSNPN and CDR2 SVGIG (reference sequence). There are 12 residues in the CDR3. The V and J ends lost 2 bases and 7 bases, in that order; junction bases with no gene match: 2. The CDR3 coding sequence is TGTGCCTGGAGTCAGGACAGGCAGCCCCAGCATTTT. As protein: CAWSQDRQPQHF.

The rearrangement links TRBV12-3 or TRBV12-4 to TRBJ1-5, with 7 bases aligning to TRBD1. With V trimmed by 2 bases and J by 11 bases, 12 bases remained unmatched. The CDR3 sequence is 15 residues long. CDR3 DNA: TGTGCCAGCAGTTTATCAGCGACAGGGTGGTGGGCCCAGCATTTT. It specifies CASSLSATGWWAQHF.

The chain links TRBV5-5 to TRBJ2-7, with D hard to call. Germline assignment: CDR1 SGHKS and CDR2 YYEKEE (reference sequence). Trimming took 2 bases from V and 4 from J, leaving 16 bases between them. CDR3 length: 15 residues. The DNA of the CDR3 is TGTGCCAGCAGCTTCCAAGGACGGATTGGTTACGAGCAGTACTTC. It specifies CASSFQGRIGYEQYF.

The CDR3 sequence: CASSGPGQGGFSRNQPQHF. CDR3 nucleotides: TGTGCCAGCAGTGGGCCGGGACAGGGTGGGTTTTCGCGCAATCAGCCCCAGCATTTT. The chain carries TRBV28 and TRBJ1-5, with 9 positions matching TRBD1. Per germline, CDR1 MDHEN and CDR2 SYDVKM. With V trimmed by 5 bases and J by 2 bases, 16 bases remained unmatched. This CDR3 has 19 amino acids.

This clonotype was found a few times. The V and J genes are TRBV6-1 and TRBJ1-1, with a possible D match to TRBD1 (5 bases). CDR1 is MNHNS, CDR2 SASEGT, per germline. Between the trimmed V and J ends, which lost 5 bases and 1 base, there was a span of 17 bases. The CDR3 has 16 amino acids. The CDR3 DNA reads TGTGCCAGCAGTCCTGCGGGGCAGAAGAGGAACACTGAAGCTTTCTTT. This sequence encodes CASSPAGQKRNTEAFF.

The chain couples TRBV19 to TRBJ1-5; no firm D call. CDR3 length: 13 residues. The V end lost 7 bases, the J end lost 3 bases, and 10 bases lay between the germline ends. From germline, CDR1 is LNHDA and CDR2 SQIVND (reference sequence). In nucleotides, the CDR3 is TGTGCCAGTACAACAGACTACAATCAGCCCCAGCATTTT. Its translation is CASTTDYNQPQHF.

This rearrangement joins TRBV2 to TRBJ2-5; D might be TRBD1 (6 bases). Germline CDR1 SNHLY, CDR2 FYNNEI. Trimming took 10 bases from V and 4 from J, leaving 16 bases between them. The length of the CDR3 is 13 residues. The chain's CDR3 is CANGKARGETQYF. The CDR3 DNA sequence: TGTGCCAATGGCAAAGCCAGGGGAGAGACCCAGTACTTC.

The table lists this clonotype with a few counts. CDR3 residues: CASSLTSGDTEAFF. CDR3 DNA: TGTGCCAGCAGCTTAACGTCGGGCGACACTGAAGCTTTCTTT. The V and J genes are TRBV7-3 and TRBJ1-1; D is ambiguous. Germline CDR1 and CDR2: SGHTA and FQGTGA. V lost 0 bases and J lost 3, with 8 bases in between. CDR3 length: 14 residues.

V usage is TRBV20-1 and J usage is TRBJ1-1, with a possible D match to TRBD1 (5 bases). CDR1 and CDR2 from the germline V gene are DFQATT and SNEGSKA (reference sequence). This CDR3 contains 11 residues. CDR3 residues: CGGGKNTEAFF. CDR3 coding DNA: TGCGGTGGGGGGAAAAACACTGAAGCTTTCTTT.

This clonotype has more than one count but fewer than ten. The rearrangement links TRBV6-5 to TRBJ2-7, with 12 bases matching TRBD1. Germline CDR1 MNHEY, CDR2 SVGAGI. The ends lost 4 bases at V and 6 bases at J; junction bases unmatched: 4. CDR3 length: 14 residues. This chain's CDR3 is CASSSGTGGSEQYF. Written as DNA, the CDR3 is TGTGCCAGCAGTTCCGGGACAGGGGGCAGCGAGCAGTACTTC.

V gene TRBV6-1 combines with J gene TRBJ2-6, with 11 bases aligning to TRBD1. The CDR3 consists of 19 residues. Germline CDR1 reads MNHNS; CDR2 reads SASEGT. The ends lost 5 bases at V and 0 bases at J; junction bases unmatched: 9. CDR3 DNA: TGTGCCAGCAGTCGCACTCCCGGGACAGGGGGCTCTGGGGCCAACGTCCTGACTTTC. Residues: CASSRTPGTGGSGANVLTF.

This clonotype was seen only a few times. The V and J genes are TRBV20-1 and TRBJ1-2, with unresolved D. The CDR3 covers 12 residues. The V end was cut by 0 bases, the J end by 1 base, with 3 bases between. CDR1 is DFQATT, CDR2 SNEGSKA, per germline (reference sequence). The CDR3 spells CSARDGNYGYTF. The CDR3 bases are TGCAGTGCTAGAGATGGTAACTATGGCTACACCTTC.

The CDR3 loop reads CASRAGTANTEAFF. CDR3 DNA: TGTGCCAGCAGGGCCGGGACCGCGAACACTGAAGCTTTCTTT. The V and J genes are TRBV6-1 and TRBJ1-1; D possibly corresponds to TRBD1 (5 bases). Germline V gives CDR1 MNHNS, CDR2 SASEGT. The CDR3 spans 14 residues. V lost 6 bases, J lost 1 base, and 12 bases lay in between.

This clonotype showed up just a few times. The chain carries TRBV19 and TRBJ2-5; 12 bases map to TRBD2. In germline, CDR1 is LNHDA, CDR2 SQIVND (reference sequence). Unmatched junction bases numbered 5, after V lost 1 base and J lost 5 bases. The CDR3 runs 16 residues. CDR3 bases: TGTGCCAGTAGTATAGCGCTAGCGGGGGGGCCGGAGACCCAGTACTTC. It translates to CASSIALAGGPETQYF.

The chain uses TRBV5-6 and TRBJ1-1; TRBD1 might be the D (6 bases). The germline V gene has CDR1 SGHDT and CDR2 YYEEEE. The CDR3 loop spans 14 amino acids. Trimming removed 0 bases from V and 4 bases from J, with 10 bases in between. The DNA of the CDR3 is TGTGCCAGCAGCTTGGACAGGGTGGGCACTGAAGCTTTCTTT. Protein sequence: CASSLDRVGTEAFF.

In its sample, this clonotype was seen a few times. The rearrangement joins TRBV18 to TRBJ1-1; TRBD1 might be the D (5 bases). This CDR3 region has 13 residues. CDR1 and CDR2 from the germline V gene are KGHSH and LQKENI. V was cut by 5 bases and J by 1 base, with 8 bases left in between. DNA for the CDR3: TGTGCCAGCTCAGCCGGGGCGAACACTGAAGCTTTCTTT. Translation: CASSAGANTEAFF.

Only a few counts were recorded for this clonotype. The chain is built from TRBV6-1 and TRBJ2-1, with a weak D call TRBD2 (6 bases). Trimming shortened V by 7 bases and J by 4 bases, and 8 bases separated the two germline ends. The CDR3 sequence is 12 residues long. Germline loops: CDR1 MNHNS, CDR2 SASEGT. In nucleotides, the CDR3 is TGTGCCAGCATTGGGGGGTACAATGAGCAGTTCTTC. Translated, it gives CASIGGYNEQFF.

The J gene is TRBJ1-1, the V gene TRBV2; a possible D gene is TRBD1 (5 bases). The CDR3 is 13 amino acids. V lost 3 bases to trimming and J lost 3 bases, with 8 bases between them. Germline CDR1 reads SNHLY; CDR2 reads FYNNEI. In DNA form, the CDR3 reads TGTGCCAGCAGTGAGGGGCGGGACACTGAAGCTTTCTTT. This gives the protein CASSEGRDTEAFF.

The chain employs TRBV25-1 and TRBJ1-1; TRBD1 aligns across 8 bases. The CDR3 is 13 amino acids. The germline CDR1 and CDR2 sequences are MGHDK and SYGVNS. With V trimmed by 4 bases and J by 5 bases, 3 bases remained unmatched. CDR3 DNA: TGTGCCAGCAGTGGACAGGGGAGGACTGAAGCTTTCTTT. Amino acid sequence: CASSGQGRTEAFF.

This clonotype came up a few times. V usage is TRBV30 and J usage is TRBJ1-5; 7 bases line up with TRBD1. V lost 8 bases to trimming and J lost 2 bases; unmatched junction nucleotides: 9. The CDR3 has 14 amino acids. Germline V gives CDR1 GTSNPN, CDR2 SVGIG (reference sequence). The CDR3 loop is CALGTEWGNQPQHF. CDR3 DNA: TGTGCCCTTGGGACAGAGTGGGGCAATCAGCCCCAGCATTTT.

The genes are TRBV6-5 and TRBJ2-1, with D unresolved. The CDR3 runs to 14 residues. In germline, CDR1 is MNHEY, CDR2 SVGAGI. V was trimmed by 0 bases and J by 6 bases, leaving 9 bases between them. CDR3 residues: CASSYSPDINEQFF. In DNA, the CDR3 is TGTGCCAGCAGTTACTCTCCAGATATCAATGAGCAGTTCTTC.

V is TRBV6-1 and J is TRBJ1-1; 7 nucleotides align to TRBD1. This CDR3 region has 13 residues. The J segment lost 2 bases and the V segment lost 8 bases, leaving 5 bases of the junction unmatched. Germline V gene lookup returns CDR1 MNHNS and CDR2 SASEGT. The CDR3 sequence is CASRRGHNTEAFF. CDR3 bases: TGTGCCAGCCGGAGGGGGCACAACACTGAAGCTTTCTTT.

The chain combines TRBV24-1 with TRBJ1-4; TRBD1 matches at 7 bases. The CDR3 extends over 15 amino acids. V was pared by 1 base and J by 8 bases, with 6 bases of the junction left unmatched. The germline gives CDR1 KGHDR, CDR2 SFDVKD. CDR3 protein: CATSDLGGDREKLFF. CDR3 nucleotide sequence: TGTGCCACCAGTGATTTAGGGGGCGACAGGGAAAAACTGTTTTTT.

CDR3 loop: CASSFGGTGTGALPYGYTF. The CDR3 DNA reads as TGTGCCAGCAGTTTTGGAGGGACCGGGACAGGGGCCCTCCCCTATGGCTACACCTTC. This chain connects TRBV11-2 to TRBJ1-2, with 10 bases lining up with TRBD1. CDR1 and CDR2 from the germline V gene are SGHAT and FQNNGV. The CDR3 runs 19 residues. V dropped 6 bases and J dropped 4; count of bases not matched to a gene: 20. The full variable domain, in which reference TRBV11-2 and TRBJ1-2 provide the parts outside the CDR3, is EAGVAQSPRYKIIEKRQSVAFWCNPISGHATLYWYQQILGQGPKLLIQFQNNGVVDDSQLPKDRFSAERLKGVDSTLKIQPAKLEDSAVYLCASSFGGTGTGALPYGYTFGSGTRLTVV.

J is TRBJ2-3 and V is TRBV2; 8 bases agree with TRBD1. Looked up from germline, CDR1 is SNHLY and CDR2 is FYNNEI. V was pared by 8 bases and J by 5 bases, with 9 bases of the junction left unmatched. The CDR3 is made up of 14 amino acids. CDR3 DNA: TGTGCCAGCCTCCTTCAGGGGGCAAGAGATACGCAGTATTTT. Encoded protein: CASLLQGARDTQYF.

The rearrangement links TRBV20-1 to TRBJ1-2; the match to TRBD1 covers 7 bases. The CDR3 totals 11 residues. In germline, CDR1 is DFQATT, CDR2 SNEGSKA (reference sequence). J gave up 13 bases and V 6 bases, and 11 bases lay outside the gene matches. This CDR3 reads CSALRGTVFTF. The CDR3 bases are TGCAGTGCACTAAGGGGGACAGTTTTCACCTTC.

The V call is TRBV7-2, the J call TRBJ1-2; no clear D gene. Trimming took off 1 base at V and 8 bases at J, with 14 bases between the two ends. The CDR3 consists of 14 residues. Germline V gene lookup returns CDR1 SGHTA and CDR2 FQGNSA. CDR3 protein: CASSLGVSVGGYTF. The CDR3, as DNA: TGTGCCAGCAGCTTAGGCGTCTCTGTAGGAGGCTACACCTTC.

The rearrangement uses TRBV18 and TRBJ1-1; D uncertain. V was clipped by 2 bases and J by 0 bases, with 10 bases between them. The CDR3 contains 15 residues. Per the germline V gene, CDR1 is KGHSH and CDR2 is LQKENI. The CDR3 spells CASSPLGRLNTEAFF. CDR3 nucleotide sequence: TGTGCCAGCTCACCATTAGGACGTTTGAACACTGAAGCTTTCTTT.

This clonotype came up a few times. The chain carries TRBV4-1 and TRBJ1-5; no firm D call. CDR1 is MGHRA and CDR2 is YSYEKL in the germline V gene. The V end lost 3 bases, the J end lost 5 bases, and 20 bases lay between the germline ends. The CDR3 consists of 17 residues. The CDR3 protein is CASSQINMGLTDQPQHF. The CDR3 DNA sequence: TGCGCCAGCAGCCAGATTAACATGGGTCTTACGGATCAGCCCCAGCATTTT.

This chain uses TRBV18 with TRBJ2-7; 7 nucleotides align to TRBD1. Germline-derived CDR1 and CDR2 are KGHSH and LQKENI. The CDR3 length is 15 residues. J was trimmed by 4 bases and V by 3 bases; bases with no gene match: 9. The CDR3 DNA reads TGTGCCAGCTCACCTCTAACAGGGGATGGATACGAGCAGTACTTC. As protein: CASSPLTGDGYEQYF.